This T cell receptor beta chain is drawn from a study of CD8+CD57+ T cells in acquired aplastic anemia. Genomic DNA acted as the template from which TCR beta VDJ combination and CDR3 sequence profiling were carried out. TCRdb re-analysed the reads in MiXCR, keeping a single row per CDR3 protein. This table has 300,000 or so distinct CDR3 sequences, roughly 59% appearing once. The V gene's germline CDR1 is LGHNA and CDR2 YNFKEQ. The CDR3 is 16 amino acids. Trimming took 3 bases from V and 11 from J; bases not matched to a gene: 14. An expansion of CD8+CD57+ cells by flow cytometry had been shown in patients chosen for sequencing.

The chain has TRBV4-2 and TRBJ2-3, with 10 bases aligning to TRBD2. The source material was sorted CD4+, CD8+, or CD8+CD57+ T cells (not recorded which) from PBMCs. The source is a human donor with aplastic anemia. CDR3 nucleotide sequence: TGTGCCAGCAGCCAGGCGGTGCTAGCGGGAGTGAATGAGCAGTATTTT. Translating gives CASSQAVLAGVNEQYF.